These T cell receptor beta chains were read from a single sample in a study of shared clonotypes between healthy human individuals. Profiling relied on immunoSEQ multiplex PCR, and the TCRdb table lists in-frame clones only, not all of them. The sample records over a million clones, roughly 96% being singletons. Sequencing was done on a sample of naive CD4+ T cells sorted from blood. All receptors derive from a man aged 30 to 39 in good health. Each CDR3 is given with its conserved first and last residue. Each record gives: clone size, V gene, J gene, CDR3 protein. Clone size is not always given. Where it is, it says once, few, many or a class for expanded clones.

>.|TRBV27|TRBJ2-3
CATTLPGLAGAGTDTQYF
>.|TRBV28|TRBJ1-1
CASSARQGLGTEAFF
>once|TRBV18|TRBJ2-5
CASSPFASETQYF
>.|TRBV28|TRBJ2-3
CASRLEGTTDTQYF
>.|TRBV11-3|TRBJ2-5
CASSLGAGAETQYF
>.|TRBV5-5|TRBJ1-2
CASSLSTSSYGYTF
>.|TRBV5-4|TRBJ2-1
CASSLGLAGAGEQFF
>.|TRBV7-8|TRBJ2-2
CASSPGASGELFF
>.|TRBV5-5|TRBJ2-7
CASSLADLYEQYF
>.|TRBV9|TRBJ2-1
CASSVEIADNNEQFF